This entry describes one T cell receptor (beta chain). There is no known antigen for this receptor. No clone much larger than this one lies a single base away; base qualities are absent. This sample was taken from a study of T cell changes during pregnancy in multiple sclerosis (dated by TCRdb to the late 2010s). In terms of the full investigation: In women with multiple sclerosis, the researchers looked at how the T cell repertoire shifted as pregnancy progressed.

The V and J ends are trimmed by 6 bases and 7 bases, leaving 21 bases between them. The CDR3 runs 15 amino acids, cysteine and phenylalanine included. Only the CDR3 region is kept as DNA, spanning 45 bases read in frame from base 1. The germline V gene (reference sequence) yields MNHEY for CDR1 and SMNVEV for CDR2. The receptor library was made with the immunoSEQ multiplex PCR assay. TCRdb provides this immuneACCESS table in a form limited to in-frame rearrangements. Some clones are lacking; in checked studies, under half of them reflect an unresolved V gene, and why the rest are absent is not known. For this sample the table gives tens of thousands of clones, of which approximately 92% were detected only once. The top ten constitute roughly 29% of the sample.

The V and J genes are TRBV27 and TRBJ1-2; the D gene cannot be resolved reliably. Sequencing used CD8+ T cells from peripheral blood mononuclear cells, obtained before pregnancy. The source of this sequence is a female donor with multiple sclerosis, enrolled in a pregnancy study. The base sequence is TGTGCCAGCAGCGGATTCGGAGGGAGGAGTGGTGGCTACACCTTC. Its amino acids are CASSGFGGRSGGYTF.